These 31 T cell receptor beta chains were all obtained from the same sample, sequenced in a study of cytomegalovirus exposure and HLA in healthy donors. The PCR contained 60 Vbeta and 13 Jbeta primers. Here immunoSEQ multiplex PCR was the method, and the copy in TCRdb shows in-frame clones only, minus some. There are roughly 99,000 clones in the sample; approximately 76% occur only once, and approximately 2.2% lies in the top ten. Sequenced material: PBMCs. The receptors come from a man younger than 30 in good health and CMV-seronegative.

This chain links TRBV28 with TRBJ1-2; D unresolved. This CDR3 is 11 amino acids long. CDR1 MDHEN and CDR2 SYDVKM come from the germline V gene. The V end was cut by 6 bases, the J end by 7 bases, with 9 bases between. DNA of the CDR3: TGTGCCAGCAGCTCCGGAGGTGGCTACACCTTC. The encoded protein is CASSSGGGYTF.

This chain connects TRBV9 to TRBJ2-7; D is perhaps TRBD2 (7 bases). The CDR3 consists of 15 residues. V lost 0 bases and J 2 bases, leaving 12 bases between the germline ends. Looked up from germline, CDR1 is SGDLS and CDR2 is YYNGEE. The CDR3 DNA is TGTGCCAGCAGCGTAGGAGGGGGGGGCGCCTACGAGCAGTACTTC. It specifies CASSVGGGGAYEQYF.

This rearrangement joins TRBV11-2 to TRBJ2-5; the D gene is possibly TRBD2 (7 bases). The CDR3 has 14 residues. The V end lost 4 bases, the J end lost 1 base, and 10 bases lay between the germline ends. The germline V gene has CDR1 SGHAT and CDR2 FQNNGV. The CDR3 sequence: CASSYRGAQETQYF. CDR3 sequence (DNA): TGTGCCAGCAGCTACCGGGGGGCCCAAGAGACCCAGTACTTC.

The chain uses TRBV15 and TRBJ2-7; TRBD2 might be the D (6 bases). The germline V gene has CDR1 LNHNV and CDR2 YYDKDF (reference sequence). Between the trimmed V and J ends, which lost 1 base and 2 bases, there was a span of 12 bases. The CDR3 runs to 15 residues. CDR3: CATSRGGRETYEQYF. The CDR3 nucleotides are TGTGCCACCAGCAGAGGGGGTCGGGAGACCTACGAGCAGTACTTC.

This clone was picked up one time. The chain combines TRBV9 with TRBJ1-1, with TRBD1 matching 11 bases. V was clipped by 0 bases and J by 3 bases; unmatched bases: 1. CDR1 is SGDLS and CDR2 is YYNGEE in the germline V gene. This CDR3 comprises 15 residues. The CDR3 here is CASSVGDRGDTEAFF. The CDR3 DNA is TGTGCCAGCAGCGTAGGGGACAGGGGGGACACTGAAGCTTTCTTT. Looking up the rest from reference TRBV9 and TRBJ1-1 gives the full variable domain: DSGVTQTPKHLITATGQRVTLRCSPRSGDLSVYWYQQSLDQGLQFLIQYYNGEERAKGNILERFSAQQFPDLHSELNLSSLELGDSALYFCASSVGDRGDTEAFFGQGTRLTVV.

This clone was picked up a small number of times. The rearrangement links TRBV9 to TRBJ2-1, with D perhaps matching TRBD1 (6 bases). The germline V gene has CDR1 SGDLS and CDR2 YYNGEE. Trimming stripped 0 bases from V and 1 base from J, with 11 bases between. The CDR3 consists of 16 residues. The CDR3 reads CASSVEGRGSYNEQFF. In DNA, the CDR3 is TGTGCCAGCAGCGTAGAAGGCAGGGGATCCTACAATGAGCAGTTCTTC.

The J gene is TRBJ2-4, the V gene TRBV6-6, with 10 nucleotides matching TRBD1. Germline-derived CDR1 and CDR2 are MNHNY and SVGAGI (reference sequence). Unmatched junction bases numbered 7, after V lost 6 bases and J lost 8 bases. This CDR3 is built from 14 residues. CDR3 nucleotides: TGTGCCAGCAGGCCGGGACAGGGGACGGACATTCAGTACTTC. It is translated as CASRPGQGTDIQYF.

The chain uses TRBV9 and TRBJ2-5; 11 bases are shared with TRBD2. V dropped 0 bases and J dropped 4; count of bases not matched to a gene: 2. The CDR3 is 15 residues long. The V gene's germline CDR1 is SGDLS and CDR2 YYNGEE. CDR3 sequence: CASSVGSGGGETQYF. CDR3 nucleotides: TGTGCCAGCAGCGTAGGTAGCGGGGGGGGAGAGACCCAGTACTTC.

This rearrangement joins TRBV2 to TRBJ2-1, with unresolved D. The V gene lost 11 bases and the J gene lost 7 bases, with 9 bases spanning the gap. Germline lookup yields CDR1 SNHLY and CDR2 FYNNEI. This CDR3 has 10 residues. The CDR3 DNA sequence: TGTGCCTCGAGGAGTAATGAGCAGTTCTTC. It yields the protein CASRSNEQFF.

This chain links TRBV28 with TRBJ2-3; TRBD2 matches at 8 bases. Germline loops: CDR1 MDHEN, CDR2 SYDVKM. This CDR3 region has 13 residues. With 8 bases clipped from V and 1 base from J, the junction kept 2 bases outside the gene matches. The DNA for the CDR3 is TGTGCCAGCGGGCGGGGGGGCACAGATACGCAGTATTTT. Its protein is CASGRGGTDTQYF.

The V gene is TRBV5-6, the J gene TRBJ2-3; weak D call: TRBD2 (5 bases). V lost 4 bases, J lost 5 bases, and 11 bases lay in between. The CDR3 runs to 13 residues. CDR1 and CDR2 from the germline V gene are SGHDT and YYEEEE. The CDR3, as DNA: TGTGCCAGCAGCCTGGCCGGGGAAGATACGCAGTATTTT. This gives the protein CASSLAGEDTQYF. The whole variable domain, filled in from reference TRBV5-6 and TRBJ2-3, reads DAGVTQSPTHLIKTRGQQVTLRCSPKSGHDTVSWYQQALGQGPQFIFQYYEEEERQRGNFPDRFSGHQFPNYSSELNVNALLLGDSALYLCASSLAGEDTQYFGPGTRLTVL.

The chain couples TRBV7-9 to TRBJ1-5; D is unresolved. The CDR3 consists of 14 residues. The V and J ends lost 2 bases and 3 bases respectively, with 8 bases between them. Germline-derived CDR1 and CDR2 are SEHNR and FQNEAQ (reference sequence). The CDR3 DNA reads as TGTGCCAGCAGCTTACTAACAGACAATCAGCCCCAGCATTTT. This codes for CASSLLTDNQPQHF.

The J gene is TRBJ1-2, the V gene TRBV18; a weak D match, TRBD1 (5 bases). The CDR3 runs 15 residues. V lost 1 base and J 4 bases, leaving 13 bases between the germline ends. Germline CDR1 reads KGHSH; CDR2 reads LQKENI. The chain's CDR3 is CASSPLREGGYGYTF. CDR3 DNA: TGTGCCAGCTCACCACTCAGGGAGGGAGGCTATGGCTACACCTTC.

Worth noting for this clone: Its ends do not fully match the called genes, so a read error is possible. The chain joins TRBV7-9 to TRBJ1-4; a weak D match, TRBD1 (6 bases). Germline assignment: CDR1 SEHNR and CDR2 FQNEAQ (reference sequence). The CDR3 extends over 16 amino acids. CDR3 sequence: CSSSSIRGASNEKLFF. The CDR3, as DNA: TGTTCCAGCAGCTCTATACGGGGGGCCAGTAATGAAAAACTGTTTTTT.

There are a few counts of this clone. This sequence joins TRBV4-3 and TRBJ2-6, with D unresolved. Germline CDR1 LGHNA, CDR2 YSLEER. The V end lost 1 base, the J end lost 0 bases, and 10 bases lay between the germline ends. There are 17 residues in the CDR3. The CDR3 nucleotides are TGCGCCAGCAGCCAAGGAGGTAGAGGCTCTGGGGCCAACGTCCTGACTTTC. Translating it yields CASSQGGRGSGANVLTF.

The chain links TRBV4-3 to TRBJ2-3, with D unresolved. This CDR3 comprises 15 residues. Germline V gene data show CDR1 as LGHNA and CDR2 as YSLEER. V was trimmed by 0 bases and J by 7 bases, leaving 14 bases between them. The CDR3, as DNA: TGCGCCAGCAGCCAAGACCAGGTCCCCTCCCATACGCAGTATTTT. Translated, it gives CASSQDQVPSHTQYF.

The chain links TRBV7-9 to TRBJ2-3; D unclear. The germline V and J ends were trimmed by 7 bases and 2 bases, with 19 bases remaining between them. From germline, CDR1 is SEHNR and CDR2 FQNEAQ (reference sequence). The length of the CDR3 is 16 residues. The CDR3 region is CASISKRQVSTDTQYF. DNA for the CDR3: TGTGCCAGCATCTCAAAGCGCCAAGTTTCCACAGATACGCAGTATTTT.

This clone was counted a single time. The chain couples TRBV19 to TRBJ1-6; 7 positions match TRBD1. CDR1 and CDR2 (germline): LNHDA, SQIVND (reference sequence). V lost 6 bases to trimming and J lost 14 bases; unmatched junction nucleotides: 16. The CDR3 has 15 amino acids. The CDR3 sequence is CASRQPGTVTETLHF. In DNA form, the CDR3 reads TGTGCCAGTAGACAACCCGGGACAGTTACCGAAACCCTCCACTTT.

The rearrangement joins TRBV5-4 to TRBJ2-5; 8 bases line up with TRBD2. Trimming cost V 4 bases and J 5 bases; bases outside gene matches: 13. The CDR3 sequence is 16 residues long. From germline, CDR1 is SGHNT and CDR2 YYREEE (reference sequence). As DNA, the CDR3 is TGTGCCAGCAGCCCCCGGGGGGGAATGGTTCAGGAGACCCAGTACTTC. Translating gives CASSPRGGMVQETQYF.

The chain has TRBV7-2 and TRBJ2-3, with 10 nucleotides matching TRBD2. The CDR3 spans 16 residues. From germline, CDR1 is SGHTA and CDR2 FQGNSA. V dropped 1 base and J dropped 6; count of bases not matched to a gene: 7. The CDR3 region is CASSLGGLAGVDTQYF. In DNA form, the CDR3 reads TGTGCCAGCAGCTTAGGAGGCCTAGCGGGGGTGGATACGCAGTATTTT.

The chain links TRBV2 to TRBJ1-5, with D possibly TRBD1 on 5 matching bases. V lost 2 bases, J lost 0 bases, and 11 bases lay in between. The germline V gene encodes CDR1 SNHLY and CDR2 FYNNEI. The CDR3 has 16 residues. The CDR3 spells CASSELGHDSNQPQHF. The DNA of the CDR3 is TGTGCCAGCAGTGAACTAGGACACGATAGCAATCAGCCCCAGCATTTT. The whole variable domain, remainder taken from reference TRBV2 and TRBJ1-5, is EPEVTQTPSHQVTQMGQEVILRCVPISNHLYFYWYRQILGQKVEFLVSFYNNEISEKSEIFDDQFSVERPDGSNFTLKIRSTKLEDSAMYFCASSELGHDSNQPQHFGDGTRLSIL.

The chain carries TRBV5-1 and TRBJ2-5; perhaps TRBD1 as D (8 bases). The DNA end favors TRBJ2-7, so the J call may be wrong. CDR3 length: 15 amino acids. The germline V gene encodes CDR1 SGHRS and CDR2 YFSETQ. CDR3 in DNA: TGCGCCAGCAGGGGAAGCGGGACAGGAACCTACGAGCAGTACTTC. It codes for CASRGSGTGTYEQYF.

The chain has TRBV7-2 and TRBJ2-5; 8 bases line up with TRBD2. Germline V lookup: CDR1 SGHTA, CDR2 FQGNSA. The CDR3 covers 17 residues. The V segment lost 2 bases and the J segment 4 bases; nucleotides outside the gene matches: 12. The CDR3 bases are TGTGCCAGCAGCTTATCTGGTGCGGGGGGCCTTCTAGAGACCCAGTACTTC. It encodes CASSLSGAGGLLETQYF.

The V and J genes are TRBV19 and TRBJ2-2; D is unresolved. This CDR3 is 15 amino acids long. Germline CDR1 LNHDA, CDR2 SQIVND (reference sequence). V was shortened by 5 bases and J by 2 bases, with 12 bases between the two germline ends. The CDR3 coding sequence is TGTGCCAGTAGTTCCGAACTCCTTAACACCGGGGAGCTGTTTTTT. It specifies CASSSELLNTGELFF. The whole variable domain, remainder taken from reference TRBV19 and TRBJ2-2, is DGGITQSPKYLFRKEGQNVTLSCEQNLNHDAMYWYRQDPGQGLRLIYYSQIVNDFQKGDIAEGYSVSREKKESFPLTVTSAQKNPTAFYLCASSSELLNTGELFFGEGSRLTVL.

This clone appeared many times. This sequence joins TRBV5-1 and TRBJ2-1; D is perhaps TRBD1 (6 bases). V was cut by 0 bases and J by 8 bases, with 15 bases left in between. The CDR3 consists of 15 residues. Per the germline V gene, CDR1 is SGHRS and CDR2 is YFSETQ. The CDR3 protein is CASSLAGRGWDEQFF. For the CDR3, the DNA is TGCGCCAGCAGCTTGGCAGGCAGGGGATGGGATGAGCAGTTCTTC.

This clone came up once. The genes are TRBV6-6 and TRBJ2-5; no firm D call. The V end lost 5 bases, the J end lost 5 bases, and 18 bases lay between the germline ends. Germline V gene data show CDR1 as MNHNY and CDR2 as SVGAGI (reference sequence). The CDR3 runs to 15 residues. CDR3 nucleotides: TGTGCCAGCAGTAAGAGAGTGGGCCAGGATGAGACCCAGTACTTC. The encoded protein is CASSKRVGQDETQYF.

The chain carries TRBV28 and TRBJ1-5; D is possibly TRBD1 (6 bases). With 10 bases removed from V and 4 bases from J, the gap between germline ends came to 14 bases. This CDR3 is built from 13 residues. CDR1 is MDHEN and CDR2 is SYDVKM in the germline V gene. This CDR3 is CAIVQGVNQPQHF. In DNA, the CDR3 is TGTGCCATCGTACAGGGCGTAAATCAGCCCCAGCATTTT.

This clone was seen just once. The chain combines TRBV14 with TRBJ1-1, with D hard to call. Germline V gene data show CDR1 as SGHDN and CDR2 as FVKESK. The CDR3 length is 14 residues. Trimming stripped 4 bases from V and 6 bases from J, with 15 bases between. CDR3 nucleotide sequence: TGTGCCAGCAGCCCCACCGGCCTGGGCGCTGAAGCTTTCTTT. It is translated as CASSPTGLGAEAFF.

The chain is built from TRBV9 and TRBJ2-3; 8 bases match TRBD1. The germline V gene encodes CDR1 SGDLS and CDR2 YYNGEE. V shed 0 bases and J 3 bases; nucleotides not matched to a gene: 9. This CDR3 comprises 17 residues. The CDR3 region has the DNA TGTGCCAGCAGCGTAGTACCTGCCGGACAGGGAACAGATACGCAGTATTTT. It translates to CASSVVPAGQGTDTQYF.

This clone has just one count. V usage is TRBV19 and J usage is TRBJ1-5, with TRBD1 as a possible D gene (5 bases). Between the trimmed V and J ends, which lost 6 bases and 3 bases, there was a span of 6 bases. Germline loops: CDR1 LNHDA, CDR2 SQIVND (reference sequence). The CDR3 sequence is 12 residues long. This CDR3 reads CASRQVNQPQHF. Written as DNA, the CDR3 is TGTGCCAGTAGACAGGTCAATCAGCCCCAGCATTTT. The variable domain in full, with the rest retrieved from reference TRBV19 and TRBJ1-5, is DGGITQSPKYLFRKEGQNVTLSCEQNLNHDAMYWYRQDPGQGLRLIYYSQIVNDFQKGDIAEGYSVSREKKESFPLTVTSAQKNPTAFYLCASRQVNQPQHFGDGTRLSIL.

The V gene is TRBV7-3, the J gene TRBJ2-2; no firm D call. There are 12 residues in the CDR3. CDR1 and CDR2 (germline): SGHTA, FQGTGA. V gave up 5 bases and J gave up 5 bases, with 6 bases separating them. Here the CDR3 reads CASSHRTGELFF. DNA for the CDR3: TGTGCCAGCAGCCACCGGACCGGGGAGCTGTTTTTT.